One and the same sample provided the 26 T cell receptor beta chains below, sequenced in a study of T-cell reconstitution after alpha-beta-depleted transplantation in children. Unique molecular identifiers were incorporated during preparation of the TCRbeta library. TCRdb redid the calling of the PCR reads with MiXCR, one entry per CDR3 protein. The data show a few hundred thousand distinct CDR3 sequences, approximately 9.9% seen once. The sample in question was PBMCs from the stem cell graft donor, obtained from the stem cell graft. Receptors originate from a human donor who donated a stem cell graft to a child with SCID.

This clonotype was found many times. The chain combines TRBV7-2 with TRBJ1-1; D gene unclear. Trimming took 5 bases from V and 6 from J, leaving 13 bases between them. This CDR3 is built from 13 residues. Germline V CDR1 and CDR2: SGHTA, FQGNSA. The CDR3 region is CASSPRAGPEAFF. Here the CDR3 DNA reads TGTGCCAGCAGCCCCCGGGCCGGTCCTGAAGCTTTCTTT.

This clonotype was detected many times. The chain is built from TRBV3-2 and TRBJ1-1; TRBD1 is the table's D call, not checked against the DNA. TRBV3-2 is a known pseudogene. This CDR3 region has 18 residues. CDR3 nucleotides: TGTGCCAGCAGTTTTAGGTCGACAGGGCGAGTCGGGTACACTGAAGCTTTCTTT. Amino acids: CASSFRSTGRVGYTEAFF.

In its sample, this clonotype was seen many times. The J gene is TRBJ1-2, the V gene TRBV7-9; D possibly corresponds to TRBD1 (5 bases). The germline V and J ends were trimmed by 8 bases and 1 base, with 14 bases remaining between them. The germline gives CDR1 SEHNR, CDR2 FQNEAQ (reference sequence). The CDR3 has 14 residues. Here the CDR3 DNA reads TGTGCCAGCGGCCGGGGGGATAGTAACTATGGCTACACCTTC. Its translation: CASGRGDSNYGYTF.

The table lists this clonotype with many counts. V is TRBV7-9 and J is TRBJ1-5; D is unclear. V lost 5 bases to trimming and J lost 0 bases, with 5 bases between them. The CDR3 is 13 amino acids. CDR1 is SEHNR, CDR2 FQNEAQ, per germline (reference sequence). The CDR3 nucleotides are TGTGCCAGCAGCCAAAATAGCAATCAGCCCCAGCATTTT. Protein sequence: CASSQNSNQPQHF.

The V call is TRBV20-1, the J call TRBJ1-3, with D possibly matching TRBD1 (6 bases). V was cut by 2 bases and J by 2 bases, with 10 bases left in between. CDR3 size: 14 residues. In germline, CDR1 is DFQATT, CDR2 SNEGSKA (reference sequence). For the CDR3, the DNA is TGCAGTGCTAGAAACCGGGGGCCTGGAAACACCATATATTTT. Translating gives CSARNRGPGNTIYF.

Many counts were recorded for this clonotype. V is TRBV27 and J is TRBJ2-7; perhaps TRBD1 as D (5 bases). Per germline, CDR1 MNHEY and CDR2 SMNVEV (reference sequence). This CDR3 is 13 amino acids long. V was clipped by 6 bases and J by 0 bases, with 9 bases between them. The CDR3 spells CASSRVSSYEQYF. The CDR3 region has the DNA TGTGCCAGCAGCAGGGTTAGCTCCTACGAGCAGTACTTC.

This clonotype was counted many times. The CDR3 sequence is CASSLSTGTGGGYTF. The CDR3 coding sequence is TGTGCCAGCAGCTTATCTACCGGGACAGGGGGCGGCTACACCTTC. The chain uses TRBV7-9 and TRBJ1-2; TRBD1 aligns across 12 bases. J lost 8 bases, V lost 2 bases, and 6 bases had no gene match. CDR1 is SEHNR and CDR2 is FQNEAQ in the germline V gene (reference sequence). This CDR3 has 15 residues.

This clonotype was detected many times. CDR3: CASSEARDVGIYEQYF. The CDR3 nucleotides read TGCGCCAGCAGTGAGGCCCGGGACGTAGGAATCTACGAGCAGTACTTC. The J gene is TRBJ2-7, the V gene TRBV10-1; either TRBD1 or TRBD2 may fit D (5 bases each). V lost 2 bases and J 3 bases, leaving 17 bases between the germline ends. CDR3 length equals 16 residues. Germline CDR1 reads WNHNN; CDR2 reads SYGVQD (reference sequence).

This clonotype was counted at least ten times. The gene calls are TRBV20-1 and TRBJ1-5; 7 bases agree with TRBD1. Per germline, CDR1 DFQATT and CDR2 SNEGSKA (reference sequence). CDR3 length equals 13 residues. With V trimmed by 5 bases and J by 6 bases, 7 bases remained unmatched. The CDR3 nucleotides read TGCAGTGCTTCGACAGGGATACGTCAGCCCCAGCATTTT. It specifies CSASTGIRQPQHF.

The count of this clonotype is one. The chain recombines TRBV5-1 with TRBJ2-7; the D gene is possibly TRBD1 (6 bases). The germline gives CDR1 SGHRS, CDR2 YFSETQ. V was trimmed by 4 bases and J by 0 bases, leaving 11 bases between them. The CDR3 length is 14 residues. The CDR3 DNA is TGCGCCAGCAGCCGGGACATGAGCTCCTACGAGCAGTACTTC. It yields the protein CASSRDMSSYEQYF.

This clonotype was seen ten or more times. This sequence joins TRBV7-9 and TRBJ2-1; TRBD2 agrees at 8 bases. The CDR3 loop spans 17 amino acids. J lost 7 bases, V lost 1 base, and 12 bases had no gene match. Germline V gene data show CDR1 as SEHNR and CDR2 as FQNEAQ (reference sequence). The CDR3 is CASSLGRLGLARNEQFF. CDR3 DNA sequence: TGTGCCAGCAGCTTAGGTAGACTCGGACTAGCCAGGAATGAGCAGTTCTTC.

This clonotype has a handful of counts. V and J are TRBV29-1 and TRBJ2-1, with a tentative D call TRBD2 (7 bases). The CDR3 loop spans 14 amino acids. Germline CDR1 SQVTM, CDR2 ANQGSEA. Trimming left V 2 bases short and J 10 bases short, with 18 bases between. In DNA form, the CDR3 reads TGCAGCGTTGAAAGGGGCCTCCGGGGGGCGGAGCAGTTCTTC. Its translation: CSVERGLRGAEQFF.

This clonotype has a count of ten or more. V and J are TRBV6-1 and TRBJ2-7, with D uncertain. V was pared by 1 base and J by 0 bases, with 10 bases between. CDR1 is MNHNS, CDR2 SASEGT, per germline. The CDR3 consists of 15 residues. The CDR3 coding sequence is TGTGCCAGCAGTGAAGTTGGCAGGCCCTCCTACGAGCAGTACTTC. It is translated as CASSEVGRPSYEQYF.

This clonotype was detected ten times or more. This chain uses TRBV6-5 with TRBJ2-5, with D perhaps TRBD1 or TRBD2 (5 bases each). The germline gives CDR1 MNHEY, CDR2 SVGAGI. The CDR3 is 15 residues long. Trimming took 0 bases from V and 1 from J, leaving 9 bases between them. The CDR3 DNA is TGTGCCAGCAGTTACTCGCCCGGGACCCAAGAGACCCAGTACTTC. Encoded protein: CASSYSPGTQETQYF.

This clonotype was seen many times. The gene calls are TRBV5-6 and TRBJ1-2; 9 bases line up with TRBD1. The ends lost 2 bases at V and 8 bases at J; junction bases unmatched: 10. This CDR3 is 15 amino acids long. CDR1 and CDR2 from the germline V gene are SGHDT and YYEEEE. The CDR3 DNA sequence: TGTGCCAGCAGCTTTTTAAACCGGGACAGGGTCGGCTACACCTTC. It is translated as CASSFLNRDRVGYTF.

This clonotype was counted many times. The chain is built from TRBV21-1 and TRBJ2-7; the DNA was not compared with TRBD2, the D call given in the table. TRBV21-1 is marked as a pseudogene. The length of the CDR3 is 14 residues. CDR3 DNA: TGTGCCAGCAGCGCGCCGGGCCTTAACTACGAGCAGTACTTC. Translating gives CASSAPGLNYEQYF.

Many counts were recorded for this clonotype. The chain couples TRBV29-1 to TRBJ2-3; D is perhaps TRBD2 (6 bases). This CDR3 comprises 12 residues. Germline assignment: CDR1 SQVTM and CDR2 ANQGSEA. The V gene lost 4 bases and the J gene lost 3 bases, with 8 bases spanning the gap. The CDR3 protein is CSVGGGTDTQYF. The CDR3 DNA follows: TGCAGCGTTGGTGGGGGGACAGATACGCAGTATTTT.

This clonotype was observed at least ten times. V usage is TRBV5-1 and J usage is TRBJ1-1, with 10 bases lining up with TRBD1. CDR1 is SGHRS and CDR2 is YFSETQ in the germline V gene. With 2 bases clipped from V and 5 bases from J, the junction kept 6 bases outside the gene matches. The CDR3 consists of 15 residues. In nucleotides, the CDR3 is TGCGCCAGCAGCTTCGACAGGGGGCGCGGAACTGAAGCTTTCTTT. It translates to CASSFDRGRGTEAFF.

This clonotype was counted many times. V usage is TRBV24-1 and J usage is TRBJ1-2, with 7 bases identical to TRBD1. The V and J ends lost 10 bases and 3 bases, in that order; junction bases with no gene match: 4. The CDR3 is made up of 12 amino acids. CDR1 and CDR2 from the germline V gene are KGHDR and SFDVKD. For the CDR3, the DNA is TGTGCCACTCAAGACAGGGACTATGGCTACACCTTC. Protein sequence: CATQDRDYGYTF.

The sample holds many counts of this clonotype. The CDR3 sequence is CASSSGPVYEQYF. The CDR3 bases are TGTGCCAGCAGCTCCGGTCCAGTCTACGAGCAGTACTTC. V is TRBV7-9 and J is TRBJ2-7; unclear D gene. Trimming cost V 4 bases and J 3 bases, with 10 bases left between them. The length of the CDR3 is 13 residues. Germline CDR1 reads SEHNR; CDR2 reads FQNEAQ (reference sequence).

This clonotype was seen repeatedly, ten times or more. V gene TRBV28 combines with J gene TRBJ1-5; no definite D call. V was pared by 6 bases and J by 0 bases, with 15 bases between. This CDR3 comprises 16 residues. Germline loops: CDR1 MDHEN, CDR2 SYDVKM. CDR3 bases: TGTGCCAGCAGAGCGATTGGGTCCTATAGCAATCAGCCCCAGCATTTT. It encodes CASRAIGSYSNQPQHF.

Concerning this clonotype: This sequence may be a read error, since a much larger clone differs from it by one base. The chain combines TRBV5-6 with TRBJ2-7; no clear D. Germline V lookup: CDR1 SGHDT, CDR2 YYEEEE. This CDR3 spans 13 amino acids. CDR3 loop: CAGSLWQSNEQYF. CDR3 nucleotides: TGTGCCGGCAGCTTGTGGCAGAGTAACGAGCAGTACTTC.

This clonotype was counted ten times or more. J is TRBJ1-2 and V is TRBV29-1; D call uncertain. This CDR3 is 13 amino acids long. CDR1 is SQVTM and CDR2 is ANQGSEA in the germline V gene. The V end lost 7 bases, the J end lost 6 bases, and 18 bases lay between the germline ends. CDR3 protein: CSGLQWEVDGYTF. The CDR3 bases are TGCAGCGGACTCCAGTGGGAGGTGGATGGCTACACCTTC.

The chain is built from TRBV20-1 and TRBJ1-3; D is perhaps TRBD1 (6 bases). The V gene's germline CDR1 is DFQATT and CDR2 SNEGSKA (reference sequence). The germline V and J ends were trimmed by 3 bases and 0 bases, with 12 bases remaining between them. The length of the CDR3 is 15 residues. This CDR3 reads CSARLDRYSGNTIYF. CDR3 coding DNA: TGCAGTGCTAGGCTGGACAGATACTCTGGAAACACCATATATTTT.

The chain employs TRBV4-1 and TRBJ2-1; 11 bases map to TRBD2. Germline loops: CDR1 MGHRA, CDR2 YSYEKL. V gave up 0 bases and J gave up 10 bases; unmatched junction bases: 11. The CDR3 covers 17 residues. CDR3 in DNA: TGCGCCAGCAGCCAAGATACGGGTCTAGCGGGGGGCTGGGAGCAGTTCTTC. It is translated as CASSQDTGLAGGWEQFF.

At least ten counts were recorded for this clonotype. This chain connects TRBV5-1 to TRBJ2-7, with D possibly being TRBD1 (6 bases). This CDR3 contains 14 residues. CDR1 is SGHRS, CDR2 YFSETQ, per germline. V lost 7 bases and J 1 base, leaving 15 bases between the germline ends. The CDR3 DNA reads as TGCGCCAGCCGGGACACTGGCGGTTCCTACGAGCAGTACTTC. Its translation: CASRDTGGSYEQYF.